This TCR beta chain originates from a study of T cells after yellow fever vaccination. In TCRdb, the 5' RACE reads were re-called with MiXCR into one record per CDR3 protein. The sample yields 500,000 to 650,000 distinct CDR3 sequences, about a sixth seen once. Study-wide results and limits: Post-booster samples contained most primary-vaccination clones (around 95% CD4, around 88% CD8).

Worth noting for this clonotype: Its antigen is still unknown.

In germline, CDR1 is MDHEN, CDR2 SYDVKM. Trimming removed 6 bases from V and 8 bases from J, with 8 bases in between. This CDR3 is built from 11 residues. The TCR was taken from a man aged 18 to 35 who received the YFV17D yellow fever vaccine. The V gene is TRBV28, the J gene TRBJ1-3, with a tentative D call TRBD1 (5 bases). The sequenced sample was PBMCs, obtained around 5 days after the first yellow fever vaccination. CDR3 residues: CASSSGYTIYF. The CDR3 DNA reads TGTGCCAGCAGCTCAGGGTACACCATATATTTT.